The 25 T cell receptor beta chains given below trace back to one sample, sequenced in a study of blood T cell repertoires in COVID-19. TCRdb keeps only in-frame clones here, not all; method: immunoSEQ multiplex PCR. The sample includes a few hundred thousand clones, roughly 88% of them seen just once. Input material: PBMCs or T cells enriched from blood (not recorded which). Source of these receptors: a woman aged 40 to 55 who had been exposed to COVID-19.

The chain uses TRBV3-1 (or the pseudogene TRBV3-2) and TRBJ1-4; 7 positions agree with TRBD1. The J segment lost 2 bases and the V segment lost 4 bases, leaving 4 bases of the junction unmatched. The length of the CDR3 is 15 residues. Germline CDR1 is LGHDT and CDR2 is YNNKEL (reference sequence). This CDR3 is CASSPQGGTNEKLFF. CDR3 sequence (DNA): TGTGCCAGCAGCCCCCAAGGGGGCACTAATGAAAAACTGTTTTTT.

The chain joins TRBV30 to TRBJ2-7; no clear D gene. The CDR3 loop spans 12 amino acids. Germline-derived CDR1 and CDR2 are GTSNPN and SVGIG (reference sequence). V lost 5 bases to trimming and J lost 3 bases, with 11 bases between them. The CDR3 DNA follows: TGTGCCTGGGGGCCGTCTTACTACGAGCAGTACGTC. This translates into CAWGPSYYEQYV.

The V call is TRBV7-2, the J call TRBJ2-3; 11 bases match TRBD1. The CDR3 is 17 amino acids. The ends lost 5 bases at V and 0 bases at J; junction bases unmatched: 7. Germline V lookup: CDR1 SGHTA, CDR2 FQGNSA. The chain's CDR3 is CASSGTGGWSSTDTQYF. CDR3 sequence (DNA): TGTGCCAGCAGCGGGACAGGGGGTTGGTCTAGCACAGATACGCAGTATTTT.

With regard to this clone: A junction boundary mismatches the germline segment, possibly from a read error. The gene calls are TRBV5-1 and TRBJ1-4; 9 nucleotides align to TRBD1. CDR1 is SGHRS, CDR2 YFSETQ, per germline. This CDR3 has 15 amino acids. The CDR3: CASSLGTGRGEKLFF. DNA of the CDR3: TGTGCCAGCAGCTTGGGGACAGGGAGAGGTGAAAAACTGTTTTTT.

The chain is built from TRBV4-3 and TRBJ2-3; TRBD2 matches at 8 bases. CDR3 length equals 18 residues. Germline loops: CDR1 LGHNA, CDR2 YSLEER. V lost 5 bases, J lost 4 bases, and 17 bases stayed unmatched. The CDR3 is CASSSVGRSGSRSDTQYF. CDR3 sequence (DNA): TGCGCCAGCAGCTCTGTGGGAAGGAGCGGGAGTCGGTCAGATACGCAGTATTTT.

The DNA for the CDR3 is TGTGCCAGTCAAACAACAGTCCAAGAGACCCAGTACTTC. Residues: CASQTTVQETQYF. V gene TRBV5-5 combines with J gene TRBJ2-5; no firm D call. CDR3 length equals 13 residues. In germline, CDR1 is SGHKS, CDR2 YYEKEE (reference sequence). Trimming stripped 8 bases from V and 1 base from J, with 12 bases between.

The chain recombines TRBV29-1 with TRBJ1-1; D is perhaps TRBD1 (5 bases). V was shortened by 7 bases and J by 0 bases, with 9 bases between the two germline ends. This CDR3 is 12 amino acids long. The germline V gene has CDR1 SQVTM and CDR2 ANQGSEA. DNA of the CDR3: TGCAGCGGCGGGACTATGAACACTGAAGCTTTCTTT. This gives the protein CSGGTMNTEAFF.

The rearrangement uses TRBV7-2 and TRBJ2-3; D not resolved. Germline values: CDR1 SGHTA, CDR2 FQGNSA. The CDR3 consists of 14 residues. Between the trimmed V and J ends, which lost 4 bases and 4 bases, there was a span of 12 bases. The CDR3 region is CASSYLGRSDTQYF. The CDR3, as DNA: TGTGCCAGCAGCTATTTGGGCAGGTCAGATACGCAGTATTTT.

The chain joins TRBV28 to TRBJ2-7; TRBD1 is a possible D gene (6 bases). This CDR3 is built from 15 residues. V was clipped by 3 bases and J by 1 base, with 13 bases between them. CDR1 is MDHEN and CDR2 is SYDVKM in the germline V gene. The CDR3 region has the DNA TGTGCCAGCAGTTTGGGGGCCGCAAAATCCTACGAGCAGTACGTC. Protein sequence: CASSLGAAKSYEQYV.

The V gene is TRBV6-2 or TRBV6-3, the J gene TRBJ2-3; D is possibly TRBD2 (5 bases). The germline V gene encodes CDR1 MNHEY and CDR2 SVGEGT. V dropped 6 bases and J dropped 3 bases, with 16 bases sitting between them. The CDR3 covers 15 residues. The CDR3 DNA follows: TGTGCCAGCAGCTGGACTCAATTAGAGACAGATACGCAGTATTTT. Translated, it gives CASSWTQLETDTQYF.

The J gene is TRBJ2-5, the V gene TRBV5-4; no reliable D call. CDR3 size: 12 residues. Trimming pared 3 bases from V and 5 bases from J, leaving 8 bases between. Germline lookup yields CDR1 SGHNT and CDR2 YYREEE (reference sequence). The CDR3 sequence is CASSYEVETQYF. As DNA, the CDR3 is TGTGCCAGCAGCTACGAGGTGGAGACCCAGTACTTC.

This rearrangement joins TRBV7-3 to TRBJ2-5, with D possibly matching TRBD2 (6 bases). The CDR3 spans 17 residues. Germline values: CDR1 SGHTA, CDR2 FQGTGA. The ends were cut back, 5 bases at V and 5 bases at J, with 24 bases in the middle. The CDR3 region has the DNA TGTGCCAGCAGCCTTAAGGGCCCCCGGGGGACGCGTGAGACCCAGTACTTC. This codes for CASSLKGPRGTRETQYF.

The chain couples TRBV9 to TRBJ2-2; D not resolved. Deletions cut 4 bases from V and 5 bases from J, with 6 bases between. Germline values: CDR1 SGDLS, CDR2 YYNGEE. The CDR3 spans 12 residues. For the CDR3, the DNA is TGTGCCAGCAGCTACTTTACCGGGGAGCTGTTTTTT. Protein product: CASSYFTGELFF.

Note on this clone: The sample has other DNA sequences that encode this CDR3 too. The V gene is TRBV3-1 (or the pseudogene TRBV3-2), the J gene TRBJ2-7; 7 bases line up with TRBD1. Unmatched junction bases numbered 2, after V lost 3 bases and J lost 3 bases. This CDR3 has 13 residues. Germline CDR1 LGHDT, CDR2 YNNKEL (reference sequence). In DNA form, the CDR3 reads TGTGCCAGCAGCCAGGCAGGGGGCTACGAGCAGTACTTC. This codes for CASSQAGGYEQYF.

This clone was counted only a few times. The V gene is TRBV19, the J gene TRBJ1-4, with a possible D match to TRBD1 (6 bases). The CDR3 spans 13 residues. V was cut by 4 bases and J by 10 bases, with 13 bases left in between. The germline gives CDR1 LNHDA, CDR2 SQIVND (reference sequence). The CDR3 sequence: CASSSTGSRKLFF. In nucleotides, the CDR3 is TGTGCCAGTAGTAGCACAGGGTCCAGAAAACTGTTTTTT.

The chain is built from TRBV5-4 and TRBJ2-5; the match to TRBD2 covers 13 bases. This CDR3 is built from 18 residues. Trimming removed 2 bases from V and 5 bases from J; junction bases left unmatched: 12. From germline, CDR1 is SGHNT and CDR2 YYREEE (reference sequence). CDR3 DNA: TGTGCCAGCAGCTTCCTGGGACTAGCGGGAAAAAATGGGGAGACCCAGTACTTC. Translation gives CASSFLGLAGKNGETQYF.

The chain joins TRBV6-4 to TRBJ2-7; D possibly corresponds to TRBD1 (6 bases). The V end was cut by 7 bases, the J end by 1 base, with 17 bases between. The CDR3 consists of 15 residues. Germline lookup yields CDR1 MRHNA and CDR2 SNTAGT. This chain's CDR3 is CASNPDRSESYEQYV. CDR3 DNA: TGTGCCAGCAACCCTGACAGGTCGGAGTCCTACGAGCAGTACGTC.

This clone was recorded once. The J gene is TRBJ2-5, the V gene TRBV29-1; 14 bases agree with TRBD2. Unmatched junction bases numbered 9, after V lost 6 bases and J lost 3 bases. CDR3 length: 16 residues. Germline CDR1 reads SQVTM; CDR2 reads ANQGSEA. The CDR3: CSVRDEGLAGEETQYF. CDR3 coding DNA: TGCAGCGTCAGAGACGAGGGACTAGCGGGAGAAGAGACCCAGTACTTC.

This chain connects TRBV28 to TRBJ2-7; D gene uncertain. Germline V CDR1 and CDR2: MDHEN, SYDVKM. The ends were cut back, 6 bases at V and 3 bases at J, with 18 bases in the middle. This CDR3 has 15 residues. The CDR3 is CASSPLASRLYEQYV. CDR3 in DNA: TGTGCCAGCAGCCCATTGGCTAGTCGGCTCTACGAGCAGTACGTC.

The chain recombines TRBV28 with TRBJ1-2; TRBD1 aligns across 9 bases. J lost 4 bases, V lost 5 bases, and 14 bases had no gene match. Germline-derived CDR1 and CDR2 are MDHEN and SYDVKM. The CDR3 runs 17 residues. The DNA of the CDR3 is TGTGCCAGCAGTCGTCCGGAACAGGGGGCAGGAGGCTATGGCTACACCTTC. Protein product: CASSRPEQGAGGYGYTF.

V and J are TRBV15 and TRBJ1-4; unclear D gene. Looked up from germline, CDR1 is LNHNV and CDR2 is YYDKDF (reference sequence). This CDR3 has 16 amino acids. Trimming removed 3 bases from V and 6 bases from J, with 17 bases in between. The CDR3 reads CATSSLTDGLDEKLFF. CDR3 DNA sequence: TGTGCCACCAGCAGCCTCACCGACGGGTTGGATGAAAAACTGTTTTTT.

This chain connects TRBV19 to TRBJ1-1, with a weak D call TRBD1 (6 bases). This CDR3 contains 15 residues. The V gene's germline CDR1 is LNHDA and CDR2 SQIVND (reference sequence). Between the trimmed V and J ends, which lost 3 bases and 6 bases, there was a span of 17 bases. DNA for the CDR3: TGTGCCAGTAGTATTATTGGGGGCGGGAGCTCTGAAGCTTTCTTT. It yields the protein CASSIIGGGSSEAFF.

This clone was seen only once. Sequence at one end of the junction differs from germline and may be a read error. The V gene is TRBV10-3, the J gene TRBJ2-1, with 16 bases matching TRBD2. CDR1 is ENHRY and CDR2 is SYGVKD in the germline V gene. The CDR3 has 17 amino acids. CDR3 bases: TGTGCCACCAGTCCCGGGACTAGCGGGAGGGGAAGCAATGAGCAGTTCTTC. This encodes CATSPGTSGRGSNEQFF.

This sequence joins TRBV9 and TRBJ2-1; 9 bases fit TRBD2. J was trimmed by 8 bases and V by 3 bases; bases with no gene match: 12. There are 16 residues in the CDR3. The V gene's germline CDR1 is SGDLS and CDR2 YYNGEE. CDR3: CASSGRWAGGPDEQFF. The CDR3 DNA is TGTGCCAGCAGCGGACGATGGGCGGGGGGGCCCGATGAGCAGTTCTTC.

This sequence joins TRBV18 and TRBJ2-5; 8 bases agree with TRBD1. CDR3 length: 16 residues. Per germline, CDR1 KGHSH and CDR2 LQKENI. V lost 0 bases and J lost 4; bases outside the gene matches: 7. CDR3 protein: CASSPPGTGLGETQYF. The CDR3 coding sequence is TGTGCCAGCTCACCACCCGGGACAGGCCTGGGAGAGACCCAGTACTTC.